This T cell receptor (beta chain) is drawn from a study of T cells in narcolepsy. Across the whole study: Enrolled donors included narcolepsy type 1 or type 2 patients and healthy controls. Study-level points and caveats: In some patient and control memory CD4+ samples, autoreactive clones were absent. HCRT-specific and TRIB2-specific autoreactive clonotypes appeared among same-patient CSF and blood CD4+ clonotypes. Healthy controls reportedly lacked the autoreactive clonotypes serially found in patients' blood.

J was trimmed by 2 bases and V by 6 bases; bases with no gene match: 8. The CDR3 sequence is 16 residues long. CDR1 and CDR2 (germline): LGHNA, YSLEER. In the case of this clone: The target antigen is unknown.

Method: immunoSEQ multiplex PCR; TCRdb's copy keeps in-frame clones and lacks some. The sample includes 25,000 or so clones, approximately 85% seen only once; the top ten take roughly 10%. The chain has TRBV4-3 and TRBJ2-1; 9 nucleotides align to TRBD2. The sample comprised memory (CD45RA-) CD4+ T cells from blood. The TCR comes from a human donor in good health. For the CDR3, the DNA is TGCGCCAGCAGTTACTATAGCGGGAGCGCCTACAATGAGCAGTTCTTC. Amino acid sequence: CASSYYSGSAYNEQFF.